These T cell receptor beta chains were read from a single sample in a study of cytomegalovirus exposure and HLA in healthy donors. Only in-frame clones appear in the TCRdb table, and some are missing; sequencing was by immunoSEQ multiplex PCR. The sample yields 110,000 to 150,000 clones, over 55% seen once. Sequences were obtained from PBMCs. These receptors were collected from a man aged 40-49 years in good health and CMV-seronegative. Each CDR3 is given with its conserved first and last residue. D genes are given only for firm matches. Size is omitted from some rows. Given values are once, few, many or a class for expanded clones.

D: NA
size: NA
V: TRBV5-4
J: TRBJ2-2
CDR3: CASSLAQRKNTGELFF
DNA: TGTGCCAGCAGCTTGGCTCAGCGAAAGAACACCGGGGAGCTGTTTTTT

D: TRBD1
size: NA
V: TRBV10-2
J: TRBJ1-5
CDR3: CATGTGREGNQPQNF
DNA: TGCGCCACCGGGACAGGGAGGGAGGGTAATCAGCCCCAGAATTTT

D: NA
size: NA
V: TRBV2
J: TRBJ2-1
CDR3: CASEANSYNEQFF
DNA: TGTGCCAGCGAGGCGAACTCCTACAATGAGCAGTTCTTC

D: TRBD1
size: NA
V: TRBV2
J: TRBJ2-7
CDR3: CASSSGTGSEQYF
DNA: TGTGCCAGCAGTTCCGGGACAGGGTCCGAGCAGTACTTC

D: NA
size: NA
V: TRBV27
J: TRBJ1-5
CDR3: CASSLFWEESNQPQHF
DNA: TGTGCCAGCAGTCTCTTTTGGGAGGAGAGCAATCAGCCCCAGCATTTT

D: NA
size: once
V: TRBV5-1
J: TRBJ2-1
CDR3: CASSLGQGSFLEQFF
DNA: TGCGCCAGCAGCTTAGGTCAGGGCTCGTTCTTAGAGCAGTTCTTC

D: NA
size: NA
V: TRBV28
J: TRBJ1-1
CDR3: CASTYTSNRRNTEAFF
DNA: TGTGCCAGCACCTATACATCGAACAGGCGCAACACTGAAGCTTTCTTT

D: TRBD1
size: NA
V: TRBV5-4
J: TRBJ1-1
CDR3: CASSLAFGQGDTEAFF
DNA: TGTGCCAGCAGCTTGGCCTTCGGACAGGGGGACACTGAAGCTTTCTTT

D: TRBD1
size: few
V: TRBV6-5
J: TRBJ1-4
CDR3: CASSGGQGEKLFF
DNA: TGTGCCAGCAGTGGGGGACAGGGTGAAAAACTGTTTTTT

D: NA
size: NA
V: TRBV28
J: TRBJ1-1
CDR3: CASSFVRGPNTEAFF
DNA: TGTGCCAGCAGTTTTGTCAGGGGTCCTAACACTGAAGCTTTCTTT

D: NA
size: NA
V: TRBV18
J: TRBJ2-7
CDR3: CASSPLNLRTNAYEQYF
DNA: TGTGCCAGCTCACCCCTGAATTTAAGGACTAACGCCTACGAGCAGTACTTC

D: TRBD2
size: NA
V: TRBV7-6
J: TRBJ2-5
CDR3: CASSLRAGGETQYF
DNA: TGTGCCAGCAGCTTAAGAGCGGGGGGTGAGACCCAGTACTTC

D: TRBD1
size: NA
V: TRBV7-8
J: TRBJ2-7
CDR3: CASSLQTGSYEQYF
DNA: TGTGCCAGCAGCCTCCAGACAGGGTCCTACGAGCAGTACTTC

D: TRBD2
size: NA
V: TRBV13
J: TRBJ2-3
CDR3: CASSSRSGRAGGDTQYF
DNA: TGTGCCAGCAGCTCCCGTAGCGGGAGGGCCGGAGGGGATACGCAGTATTTT

D: TRBD1
size: NA
V: TRBV7-2
J: TRBJ1-6
CDR3: CASSSRDRINSPLHF
DNA: TGTGCCAGCAGCTCCCGGGACAGGATTAATTCACCCCTCCACTTT

D: NA
size: NA
V: TRBV11-2
J: TRBJ2-1
CDR3: CASSRGLHNEQFF
DNA: TGTGCCAGCAGCCGTGGACTACACAATGAGCAGTTCTTC

D: TRBD1
size: few
V: TRBV4-3
J: TRBJ2-7
CDR3: CASSQEAPRQGAVVKQYF
DNA: TGCGCCAGCAGCCAAGAGGCCCCCAGACAGGGGGCAGTAGTAAAGCAGTACTTC

D: NA
size: NA
V: TRBV7-2
J: TRBJ2-1
CDR3: CASSLVPGSSFSEDEQFF
DNA: TGTGCCAGCAGCTTAGTTCCGGGGTCTAGCTTTAGTGAGGATGAGCAGTTCTTC

D: TRBD1
size: NA
V: TRBV2
J: TRBJ1-1
CDR3: CASSEDRGRTEAFF
DNA: TGTGCCAGCAGTGAAGACAGGGGCCGAACTGAAGCTTTCTTT

D: TRBD2
size: once
V: TRBV27
J: TRBJ2-7
CDR3: CASSSRNLGLAGGPDEQYF
DNA: TGTGCCAGCAGTTCTAGGAACCTGGGACTAGCGGGAGGGCCGGATGAGCAGTACTTC

D: TRBD2
size: NA
V: TRBV5-4
J: TRBJ2-3
CDR3: CASSTGLSTDTQYF
DNA: TGTGCCAGCAGCACGGGACTAAGCACAGATACGCAGTATTTT

D: TRBD1
size: NA
V: TRBV27
J: TRBJ2-2
CDR3: CASRLTGDTGELFF
DNA: TGTGCCAGCAGGTTAACAGGGGACACCGGGGAGCTGTTTTTT

D: NA
size: NA
V: TRBV10-3
J: TRBJ1-5
CDR3: CATSPGREGQPQNF
DNA: TGTGCCACCTCACCGGGTCGGGAGGGGCAGCCCCAGAATTTT

D: TRBD2
size: NA
V: TRBV4-1
J: TRBJ2-5
CDR3: CASSQVGLAGETQYF
DNA: TGCGCCAGCAGCCAAGTTGGACTAGCGGGGGAGACCCAGTACTTC

D: TRBD2
size: NA
V: TRBV6-6
J: TRBJ2-3
CDR3: CASSYFQRGDTDTQYF
DNA: TGTGCCAGCAGTTACTTCCAGCGGGGGGACACAGATACGCAGTATTTT

D: TRBD2
size: NA
V: TRBV7-8
J: TRBJ2-2
CDR3: CASSRLAGVGGELFF
DNA: TGTGCCAGCAGCCGACTAGCGGGGGTTGGCGGGGAGCTGTTTTTT

D: TRBD1
size: NA
V: TRBV6-5
J: TRBJ2-7
CDR3: CASTLGQEPYEQYF
DNA: TGTGCCAGCACTCTAGGACAGGAGCCCTACGAGCAGTACTTC

D: NA
size: NA
V: TRBV28
J: TRBJ1-1
CDR3: CASSSYDLGVNTEAFF
DNA: TGTGCCAGCAGTTCATACGATTTAGGGGTGAACACTGAAGCTTTCTTT

D: NA
size: few
V: TRBV5-1
J: TRBJ1-2
CDR3: CASSPDSFSGGYTF
DNA: TGCGCCAGCAGCCCGGACAGTTTTTCGGGTGGCTACACCTTC

D: NA
size: NA
V: TRBV30
J: TRBJ1-1
CDR3: CAWNHDSLLEAFF
DNA: TGTGCCTGGAACCACGACAGTCTACTTGAAGCTTTCTTT

D: TRBD2
size: NA
V: TRBV5-1
J: TRBJ2-5
CDR3: CASSPGLGRETQYF
DNA: TGCGCCAGCAGCCCCGGACTAGGACGAGAGACCCAGTACTTC

D: NA
size: NA
V: TRBV5-4
J: TRBJ2-7
CDR3: CASSLPAGSFYEQYF
DNA: TGTGCCAGCAGCCTCCCCGCGGGGTCTTTCTACGAGCAGTACTTC

D: NA
size: NA
V: TRBV5-1
J: TRBJ2-3
CDR3: CASSLLAGDTQYF
DNA: TGCGCCAGCAGCTTGCTTGCGGGGGATACGCAGTATTTT